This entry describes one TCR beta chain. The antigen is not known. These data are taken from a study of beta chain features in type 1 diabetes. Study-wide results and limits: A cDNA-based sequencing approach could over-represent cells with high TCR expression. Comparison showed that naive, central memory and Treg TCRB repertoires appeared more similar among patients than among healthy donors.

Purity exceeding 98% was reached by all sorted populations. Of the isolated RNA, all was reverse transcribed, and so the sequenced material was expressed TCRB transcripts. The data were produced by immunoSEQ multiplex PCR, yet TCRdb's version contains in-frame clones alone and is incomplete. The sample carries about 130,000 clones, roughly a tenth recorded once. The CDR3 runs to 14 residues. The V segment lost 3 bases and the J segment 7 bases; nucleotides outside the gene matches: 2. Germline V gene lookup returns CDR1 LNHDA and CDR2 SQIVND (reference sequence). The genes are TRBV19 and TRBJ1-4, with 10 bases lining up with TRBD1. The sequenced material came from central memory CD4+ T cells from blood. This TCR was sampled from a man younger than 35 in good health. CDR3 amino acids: CASSIRDRGEKLFF. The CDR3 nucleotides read TGTGCCAGTAGTATCCGGGACAGGGGTGAAAAACTGTTTTTT.